These T cell receptor beta chains were read from a single sample in a study of shared clonotypes between healthy human individuals. The repertoire was sequenced with immunoSEQ multiplex PCR; TCRdb's copy has only in-frame clones and lacks some. The profile shows around 2.3 million clones, almost 96% of them singletons. Sequencing input: naive CD4+ T cells sorted from blood. These receptors all come from a man aged 18-30 years in good health. CDR3s include the opening cysteine and the closing phenylalanine or tryptophan. A D gene is named only where the DNA matches it firmly. Size tells how often a clone was seen (once, few, many) or the class of an expanded clone, and some rows leave it out.

j_call | v_call | d_call | clone_size | cdr3_aa | cdr3_nt
TRBJ1-1 | TRBV10-1 | - | - | CASSNQNTEAFF | TGCGCCAGCAGTAATCAGAACACTGAAGCTTTCTTT
TRBJ1-1 | TRBV28 | TRBD1 | - | CASNPIVREGAAEAFF | TGTGCCAGCAACCCAATAGTCCGAGAGGGGGCGGCTGAAGCTTTCTTT
TRBJ1-3 | TRBV7-2 | - | - | CASSLFIRGPGNTIYF | TGTGCCAGCAGCTTATTTATACGGGGACCTGGAAACACCATATATTTT
TRBJ1-5 | TRBV2 | - | few | CASSPESTSNQPQHF | TGTGCCAGCAGTCCCGAATCGACGAGCAATCAGCCCCAGCATTTT
TRBJ2-3 | TRBV7-2 | - | - | CASSFGGTWGNTQYF | TGTGCCAGCAGCTTCGGCGGGACTTGGGGAAATACGCAGTATTTT
TRBJ2-7 | TRBV6-6 | - | - | CASKRDKNYEQYF | TGTGCCAGCAAAAGGGACAAGAACTACGAGCAGTACTTC
TRBJ2-7 | TRBV5-4 | - | - | CASSSSGTTSEYF | TGTGCCAGCAGCAGCTCTGGGACCACGTCGGAGTACTTC
TRBJ1-2 | TRBV6-5 | - | - | CASSTGTVYGYTF | TGTGCCAGCAGCACCGGGACTGTCTATGGCTACACCTTC
TRBJ1-1 | TRBV11-2 | TRBD1 | - | CASSLDLPGTGGSLNTEAFF | TGTGCCAGCAGCTTAGATTTGCCGGGGACAGGGGGCTCATTGAACACTGAAGCTTTCTTT
TRBJ1-2 | TRBV30 | TRBD1 | - | CAWSSAAGTGGNRYTF | TGTGCCTGGAGTTCCGCTGCCGGGACAGGGGGCAATCGCTACACCTTC
TRBJ2-1 | TRBV10-3 | - | - | CAIGSSNEQFF | TGTGCCATCGGGTCCTCAAATGAGCAGTTCTTC
TRBJ1-2 | TRBV9 | - | - | CASSVDSGYGYTF | TGTGCCAGCAGCGTAGACTCCGGGTATGGCTACACCTTC
TRBJ1-1 | TRBV7-2 | - | - | CASSLAGPGANTEAFF | TGTGCCAGCAGCTTAGCGGGCCCCGGAGCGAACACTGAAGCTTTCTTT
TRBJ2-2 | TRBV10-1 | TRBD1 | - | CASGQTGANTGELFF | TGCGCCAGCGGACAGACAGGGGCGAACACCGGGGAGCTGTTTTTT
TRBJ2-2 | TRBV19 | - | - | CASSIRGVEAGELFF | TGTGCCAGTAGTATTAGGGGGGTCGAAGCCGGGGAGCTGTTTTTT
TRBJ2-7 | TRBV2 | - | - | CASSETSYEQYF | TGTGCCAGCAGTGAAACTAGCTACGAGCAGTACTTC
TRBJ2-7 | TRBV5-5 | - | - | CASSFELYEQYF | TGTGCCAGCAGCTTCGAGCTCTACGAGCAGTACTTC
TRBJ2-7 | TRBV19 | - | - | CASSSVRTAYEQYF | TGTGCCAGTAGTTCGGTCAGGACAGCCTACGAGCAGTACTTC
TRBJ2-1 | TRBV19 | - | - | CASRDDRQFEQFF | TGTGCCAGTAGGGATGACAGACAGTTTGAGCAGTTCTTC
TRBJ1-4 | TRBV28 | - | - | CASRIQGSNEKLFF | TGTGCCAGCAGAATACAGGGTTCTAATGAAAAACTGTTTTTT
TRBJ1-1 | TRBV5-4 | - | once | CASSRLNTEAFF | TGTGCCAGCAGCCGACTAAACACTGAAGCTTTCTTT
TRBJ1-1 | TRBV2 | - | - | CASRREGGSDTEAFF | TGTGCCAGCAGGAGGGAGGGTGGCTCAGACACTGAAGCTTTCTTT
TRBJ1-6 | TRBV19 | TRBD1 | - | CASSIGGGDRGTSPLHF | TGTGCCTCCAGTATCGGAGGTGGGGACAGGGGTACTTCACCCCTCCACTTT
TRBJ2-2 | TRBV5-1 | - | - | CASSRNTGTNTGELFF | TGCGCCAGCAGCCGCAATACAGGGACGAACACCGGGGAGCTGTTTTTT
TRBJ2-3 | TRBV9 | TRBD2 | - | CASSPRTSGGTDTQYF | TGTGCCAGCAGCCCGCGGACTAGCGGGGGTACAGATACGCAGTATTTT
TRBJ2-5 | TRBV6-1 | TRBD2 | - | CASSGGRLAEETQYF | TGTGCCAGCAGTGGCGGACGACTAGCGGAAGAGACCCAGTACTTC